Sequencing of this T cell receptor (beta chain) was carried out in a study of T cell changes during pregnancy in multiple sclerosis. TCRdb's copy holds only in-frame clones and misses some; the assay was immunoSEQ multiplex PCR. Counted here are more than 45,000 clones, about 90% occurring once; the ten biggest clones make up roughly 0.59%. The CDR3 has 15 amino acids. Trimming left V 5 bases short and J 0 bases short, with 13 bases between. Germline loops: CDR1 PRHDT, CDR2 FYEKMQ (reference sequence). This sequence joins TRBV13 and TRBJ1-1; D unclear. This clonotype was obtained from a female donor with multiple sclerosis, enrolled in a pregnancy study. The starting material was CD4+ T cells from peripheral blood mononuclear cells, obtained after pregnancy. In nucleotides, the CDR3 is TGTGCCAGCAGCCCCTATAACGCGGTGAACACTGAAGCTTTCTTT. Translation: CASSPYNAVNTEAFF.